These T cell receptor beta chains were read from a single sample in a study of CD8 T cells in Susac syndrome. TCRdb reprocessed the immunoSEQ multiplex PCR reads via MiXCR and lists one record per CDR3 protein. The table has 150,000 to 200,000 distinct CDR3 sequences, approximately 93% seen once. Sequencing was done on a sample of CD4+ T cells from PBMCs. These receptors all come from a human donor with multiple sclerosis. Each CDR3 is given with its conserved first and last residue. Fields, in order: D gene, J gene, clone size, V gene, CDR3 protein, CDR3 DNA. The D gene is left open where the match is weak. Clone sizes are given selectively: once, few, many, or a class where the clone is expanded.

D: NA
J: TRBJ2-7
size: NA
V: TRBV5-6
CDR3: CASSIGSYSYEQYF
DNA: TGTGCCAGCAGCATCGGGTCCTATTCCTACGAGCAGTACTTC

D: TRBD1
J: TRBJ1-5
size: few
V: TRBV12-3/TRBV12-4
CDR3: CASSWGQGGQPQHF
DNA: TGTGCCAGCAGTTGGGGACAGGGGGGACAGCCCCAGCATTTT

D: NA
J: TRBJ1-4
size: NA
V: TRBV10-3
CDR3: CASGKQGSNEKLFF
DNA: TGTGCCTCGGGAAAACAGGGATCTAATGAAAAACTGTTTTTT

D: TRBD2
J: TRBJ2-7
size: NA
V: TRBV28
CDR3: CASNPSGSFNEQYF
DNA: TGTGCCAGCAACCCTAGCGGGAGTTTTAACGAGCAGTACTTC

D: NA
J: TRBJ2-7
size: NA
V: TRBV4-3
CDR3: CASSQDQALEQYF
DNA: TGCGCCAGCAGCCAAGATCAGGCTCTCGAGCAGTACTTC

D: TRBD1
J: TRBJ2-2
size: NA
V: TRBV14
CDR3: CASSRYLGGNTGELFF
DNA: TGTGCCAGCAGCCGATATTTAGGGGGCAACACCGGGGAGCTGTTTTTT

D: NA
J: TRBJ2-2
size: NA
V: TRBV2
CDR3: CASKLRDNTGELFF
DNA: TGTGCCAGCAAGTTGCGGGACAACACCGGGGAGCTGTTTTTT

D: NA
J: TRBJ2-1
size: NA
V: TRBV5-4
CDR3: CASSLKASVNEQFF
DNA: TGTGCCAGCAGCTTGAAGGCTAGCGTTAATGAGCAGTTCTTC

D: TRBD2
J: TRBJ2-2
size: NA
V: TRBV2
CDR3: CASSETGGSRAGELFF
DNA: TGTGCCAGCAGTGAAACCGGCGGGAGTAGAGCCGGGGAGCTGTTTTTT

D: TRBD1
J: TRBJ1-1
size: NA
V: TRBV3-1
CDR3: CASSQRTGGEPEAFF
DNA: TGTGCCAGCAGCCAACGGACAGGGGGCGAACCTGAAGCTTTCTTT

D: TRBD1
J: TRBJ1-1
size: NA
V: TRBV5-4
CDR3: CASSGTASRKMNTEAFF
DNA: TGTGCCAGCAGCGGGACAGCGAGTAGGAAGATGAACACTGAAGCTTTCTTT

D: TRBD1
J: TRBJ2-5
size: NA
V: TRBV5-1
CDR3: CASSSTPRGPETQYF
DNA: TGCGCCAGCAGTTCTACGCCCAGGGGGCCGGAGACCCAGTACTTC

D: NA
J: TRBJ1-6
size: NA
V: TRBV3-1
CDR3: CASSQVDAAGSPLHF
DNA: TGTGCCAGCAGCCAAGTGGACGCGGCAGGATCACCCCTCCACTTT

D: NA
J: TRBJ2-5
size: NA
V: TRBV20-1
CDR3: CSARRAGEETQYF
DNA: TGCAGTGCTAGGAGGGCCGGTGAAGAGACCCAGTACTTC

D: NA
J: TRBJ2-1
size: NA
V: TRBV29-1
CDR3: CSVEGTGETYNEQFF
DNA: TGCAGCGTTGAGGGAACGGGAGAAACCTACAATGAGCAGTTCTTC

D: NA
J: TRBJ2-2
size: NA
V: TRBV5-1
CDR3: CASSLGHLNTGELFF
DNA: TGCGCCAGCAGCTTGGGGCACCTGAACACCGGGGAGCTGTTTTTT

D: TRBD1
J: TRBJ2-7
size: once
V: TRBV27
CDR3: CASRPGTGGGYEQYF
DNA: TGTGCCAGCCGGCCGGGGACAGGGGGGGGCTACGAGCAGTACTTC

D: NA
J: TRBJ2-7
size: NA
V: TRBV9
CDR3: CASSVGHRSYEQYF
DNA: TGTGCCAGCAGCGTCGGACACCGCTCCTACGAGCAGTACTTC

D: TRBD2
J: TRBJ2-1
size: NA
V: TRBV30
CDR3: CAWSVLASGNEQFF
DNA: TGTGCCTGGAGTGTACTAGCGAGCGGCAATGAGCAGTTCTTC

D: NA
J: TRBJ1-2
size: once
V: TRBV3-1
CDR3: CASSQERDYGYTF
DNA: TGTGCCAGCAGCCAAGAGAGGGACTATGGCTACACCTTC

D: NA
J: TRBJ2-3
size: NA
V: TRBV3-1
CDR3: CASSQDVGNTQYF
DNA: TGTGCCAGCAGCCAAGATGTGGGCAATACGCAGTATTTT

D: TRBD1
J: TRBJ1-1
size: NA
V: TRBV10-3
CDR3: CATLSATGESTEAFF
DNA: TGTGCCACCTTATCTGCGACAGGGGAATCCACTGAAGCTTTCTTT

D: NA
J: TRBJ1-1
size: NA
V: TRBV9
CDR3: CASSVIGNTEAFF
DNA: TGTGCCAGCAGCGTTATAGGGAACACTGAAGCTTTCTTT

D: TRBD1
J: TRBJ2-7
size: NA
V: TRBV11-3
CDR3: CASSSGTGGDEQYF
DNA: TGTGCCAGCAGCTCGGGGACAGGGGGCGACGAGCAGTACTTC